Following are 23 T cell receptor beta chains from one sample sequenced in a study of CD8+ T cells in alopecia areata (dated by TCRdb to 2016 to 2019). Library prep was done by the immunoSEQ multiplex PCR assay. RNA was extracted from all samples and reverse transcribed into cDNA as template for TCR sequencing. Imported from immuneACCESS, the table was reduced by TCRdb to in-frame sequences with V and J called. These copies leave out some clones; in studies compared against another copy, an unresolved V gene accounts for under half, and the cause of the remainder is not known. The sample profile shows 90,000 to 130,000 clones; around 59% of them were found once. About 20% of the sample is in the top ten clones. Sequencing input: CD8+ T cells sorted from blood. The receptors come from a human donor in good health.

The table lists this clone with a few counts. The rearrangement joins TRBV13 to TRBJ2-7; TRBD2 might be the D (5 bases). The length of the CDR3 is 14 residues. V gave up 5 bases and J gave up 0 bases, with 11 bases separating them. Germline V gene sequence: CDR1 PRHDT, CDR2 FYEKMQ (reference sequence). The DNA of the CDR3 is TGTGCCAGCAGCCCCGGCCGGGGCTCCTACGAGCAGTACTTC. This translates into CASSPGRGSYEQYF.

This chain uses TRBV19 with TRBJ2-2, with D tentatively TRBD2 (7 bases). The CDR3 has 16 residues. The V and J ends lost 6 bases and 3 bases respectively, with 17 bases between them. CDR1 LNHDA and CDR2 SQIVND come from the germline V gene (reference sequence). This CDR3 is CASSGGPEPYTGELFF. The CDR3 nucleotides are TGTGCCAGTAGCGGGGGGCCCGAACCCTACACCGGGGAGCTGTTTTTT.

This chain connects TRBV4-3 to TRBJ2-7; D is undetermined. This CDR3 spans 11 amino acids. Per the germline V gene, CDR1 is LGHNA and CDR2 is YSLEER. V lost 8 bases to trimming and J lost 6 bases, with 11 bases between them. CDR3 coding DNA: TGCGCCAGCTGGACGGTCCTCGAGCAGTACTTC. Protein sequence: CASWTVLEQYF.

This clone was recorded a few times. This sequence joins TRBV6-1 and TRBJ1-4; TRBD1 aligns across 8 bases. Germline V gene sequence: CDR1 MNHNS, CDR2 SASEGT. Trimming cost V 0 bases and J 7 bases; bases outside gene matches: 4. The length of the CDR3 is 15 residues. The CDR3 protein is CASSEAQGAAEKLFF. The CDR3 DNA sequence: TGTGCCAGCAGTGAAGCGCAGGGGGCGGCTGAAAAACTGTTTTTT.

This clone was detected once. The V and J genes are TRBV27 and TRBJ1-2, with D perhaps matching TRBD1 (5 bases). Trimming left V 6 bases short and J 4 bases short, with 18 bases between. Germline CDR1 reads MNHEY; CDR2 reads SMNVEV (reference sequence). The CDR3 loop spans 15 amino acids. The CDR3 region is CASSPLGQKSYGYTF. The CDR3, as DNA: TGTGCCAGCAGCCCCCTGGGGCAGAAGTCCTATGGCTACACCTTC.

This chain joins TRBV23-1 and TRBJ1-1; D unresolved. TRBV23-1 is recorded as an ORF, its role being uncertain. V lost 10 bases to trimming and J lost 4 bases, with 25 bases between them. This CDR3 contains 16 residues. The CDR3 bases are TGCGCCACCCAGCCCCCTCTACCCAGCGGTCGCACTGAAGCTTTCTTT. It is translated as CATQPPLPSGRTEAFF.

This chain uses TRBV15 with TRBJ1-6; 7 bases match TRBD1. This CDR3 spans 17 amino acids. After removal of 0 bases from V and 9 bases from J, the junction contained 11 bases not matched to a gene. The germline V gene has CDR1 LNHNV and CDR2 YYDKDF (reference sequence). CDR3 loop: CATSRDRVRTGLSPLHF. The DNA for the CDR3 is TGTGCCACCAGCAGAGATCGCGTAAGGACAGGCCTTTCACCCCTCCACTTT.

This chain uses TRBV6-5 with TRBJ1-1; unclear D gene. Germline CDR1 is MNHEY and CDR2 is SVGAGI. Trimming removed 8 bases from V and 1 base from J, with 11 bases in between. This CDR3 is built from 13 residues. CDR3 protein: CASLPRGNTEAFF. The CDR3 bases are TGTGCCAGCCTACCGCGGGGGAACACTGAAGCTTTCTTT.

The chain combines TRBV5-1 with TRBJ2-7, with a weak D call TRBD2 (5 bases). Per germline, CDR1 SGHRS and CDR2 YFSETQ. The CDR3 sequence is 13 residues long. Trimming removed 0 bases at V and 5 bases at J, with 9 bases between. CDR3 region: CASSLAPGNEQYF. The CDR3 nucleotides read TGCGCCAGCAGCTTGGCCCCGGGGAACGAGCAGTACTTC.

This clone was detected a few times. This chain links TRBV5-1 with TRBJ1-1; D is possibly TRBD1 (5 bases). V was shortened by 0 bases and J by 8 bases, with 14 bases between the two germline ends. Germline CDR1 SGHRS, CDR2 YFSETQ. This CDR3 is built from 14 residues. CDR3 residues: CASSLDIGWGEAFF. The CDR3 DNA is TGCGCCAGCAGCTTGGATATAGGGTGGGGCGAAGCTTTCTTT.

CDR3 sequence: CASSPQWRGSTDTQYF. CDR3 nucleotide sequence: TGCGCCAGCAGCCCGCAGTGGCGCGGGAGCACAGATACGCAGTATTTT. The chain couples TRBV4-3 to TRBJ2-3; the D gene is possibly TRBD2 (5 bases). Germline V gene lookup returns CDR1 LGHNA and CDR2 YSLEER. CDR3 length: 16 residues. The ends were cut back, 4 bases at V and 0 bases at J, with 14 bases in the middle.

This chain joins TRBV6-5 and TRBJ2-1; D is ambiguous. V dropped 2 bases and J dropped 10 bases, with 3 bases sitting between them. From germline, CDR1 is MNHEY and CDR2 SVGAGI. The CDR3 loop spans 10 amino acids. Written as DNA, the CDR3 is TGTGCCAGCAGTTACGGGGAGCAGTTCTTC. Amino acids: CASSYGEQFF.

This clone was seen a few times. The chain recombines TRBV4-1 with TRBJ1-2; D is unresolved. Germline V gene sequence: CDR1 MGHRA, CDR2 YSYEKL. With 3 bases removed from V and 4 bases from J, the gap between germline ends came to 18 bases. This CDR3 spans 16 amino acids. The CDR3 loop reads CASSQFLRILTYGYTF. In nucleotides, the CDR3 is TGCGCCAGCAGCCAGTTTCTACGGATCCTTACCTATGGCTACACCTTC.

The chain employs TRBV5-6 and TRBJ2-5, with TRBD2 identical over 8 bases. Germline lookup yields CDR1 SGHDT and CDR2 YYEEEE. The trim removed 1 base at V and 5 bases at J, leaving 7 bases unmatched. The CDR3 is 15 residues long. CDR3 residues: CASSLSGGPIETQYF. The CDR3 coding sequence is TGTGCCAGCAGCTTGTCGGGGGGGCCGATCGAGACCCAGTACTTC.

This clone was observed a few times. The CDR3 region is CASSYSGARFVLTF. The CDR3 nucleotides are TGTGCCAGCAGTTACTCAGGGGCCCGTTTCGTCCTGACTTTC. The gene calls are TRBV6-5 and TRBJ2-6; TRBD1 is a possible D gene (5 bases). Trimming removed 0 bases from V and 12 bases from J, with 12 bases in between. The CDR3 loop spans 14 amino acids. Germline-derived CDR1 and CDR2 are MNHEY and SVGAGI.

The rearrangement joins TRBV5-1 to TRBJ2-4, with 7 bases that match TRBD2. J was trimmed by 7 bases and V by 0 bases; bases with no gene match: 4. CDR1 SGHRS and CDR2 YFSETQ come from the germline V gene. The CDR3 is made up of 14 amino acids. Here the CDR3 reads CASSLAGEGNIQYF. CDR3 in DNA: TGCGCCAGCAGCTTGGCGGGGGAGGGGAACATTCAGTACTTC. Full variable domain (remainder filled in from reference TRBV5-1 and TRBJ2-4): KAGVTQTPRYLIKTRGQQVTLSCSPISGHRSVSWYQQTPGQGLQFLFEYFSETQRNKGNFPGRFSGRQFSNSRSEMNVSTLELGDSALYLCASSLAGEGNIQYFGAGTRLSVL.

V and J are TRBV7-9 and TRBJ1-1, with D hard to call. The CDR3 length is 13 residues. The germline gives CDR1 SEHNR, CDR2 FQNEAQ (reference sequence). V was trimmed by 3 bases and J by 7 bases, leaving 12 bases between them. CDR3 DNA sequence: TGTGCCAGCAGCTTTTCGGGGTCGGGTGAAGCTTTCTTT. Its protein product is CASSFSGSGEAFF.

This clone was counted only a few times. CDR3 in DNA: TGTGCCAGCAGTCAACGGACAGGGAGGGGCCAAGAGACCCAGTACTTC. Amino acids: CASSQRTGRGQETQYF. The chain couples TRBV28 to TRBJ2-5, with D perhaps TRBD1 (8 bases). The CDR3 has 16 amino acids. The V end lost 5 bases, the J end lost 1 base, and 17 bases lay between the germline ends. Germline values: CDR1 MDHEN, CDR2 SYDVKM. Drawing the rest from reference TRBV28 and TRBJ2-5, the complete variable domain is DVKVTQSSRYLVKRTGEKVFLECVQDMDHENMFWYRQDPGLGLRLIYFSYDVKMKEKGDIPEGYSVSREKKERFSLILESASTNQTSMYLCASSQRTGRGQETQYFGPGTRLLVL.

There are a few counts of this clone. The chain recombines TRBV23-1 with TRBJ1-5; tentative D call: TRBD1 (6 bases). TRBV23-1 is recorded as an ORF, its role being uncertain. CDR3 length: 18 amino acids. With 0 bases removed from V and 1 base from J, the gap between germline ends came to 16 bases. The CDR3 DNA is TGCGCCAGCAGTCAATCGACCCCGGAGGGGGAAAGCAATCAGCCCCAGCATTTT. This sequence encodes CASSQSTPEGESNQPQHF.

The CDR3 loop reads CASRALSNSPLHF. DNA of the CDR3: TGTGCCAGCAGGGCCCTCTCCAATTCACCCCTCCACTTT. V is TRBV25-1 and J is TRBJ1-6; D is uncertain. The CDR3 is 13 amino acids. The germline gives CDR1 MGHDK, CDR2 SYGVNS. The V end lost 6 bases, the J end lost 7 bases, and 10 bases lay between the germline ends.

V and J are TRBV6-1 and TRBJ1-5, with D unclear. Germline lookup yields CDR1 MNHNS and CDR2 SASEGT. CDR3 size: 14 residues. V lost 1 base to trimming and J lost 5 bases, with 9 bases between them. The CDR3 sequence: CASSEGQDYQPQHF. CDR3 nucleotides: TGTGCCAGCAGTGAAGGGCAGGATTATCAGCCCCAGCATTTT.

This chain links TRBV5-6 with TRBJ2-1, with D hard to call. The germline V gene encodes CDR1 SGHDT and CDR2 YYEEEE. V lost 7 bases and J 0 bases, leaving 11 bases between the germline ends. This CDR3 spans 14 amino acids. The CDR3 loop is CASLLKSSYNEQFF. The CDR3 nucleotides read TGTGCCAGCCTGCTAAAGAGCTCCTACAATGAGCAGTTCTTC.

This rearrangement joins TRBV15 to TRBJ2-2, with TRBD1 identical over 10 bases. Germline V gene sequence: CDR1 LNHNV, CDR2 YYDKDF (reference sequence). This CDR3 has 18 residues. Unmatched junction bases numbered 11, after V lost 1 base and J lost 6 bases. The CDR3 loop is CATSRGEGGQGYPGELFF. DNA of the CDR3: TGTGCCACCAGCAGAGGAGAGGGGGGACAGGGGTATCCCGGGGAGCTGTTTTTT. The entire variable domain, with the rest obtained from reference TRBV15 and TRBJ2-2, is as follows: DAMVIQNPRYQVTQFGKPVTLSCSQTLNHNVMYWYQQKSSQAPKLLFHYYDKDFNNEADTPDNFQSRRPNTSFCFLDIRSPGLGDTAMYLCATSRGEGGQGYPGELFFGEGSRLTVL.